These 8 T cell receptor beta chains came from one sample sequenced in a study of T-cell memory formation after mild COVID-19. Each CDR3 protein gets one entry after TCRdb re-called the 5' RACE reads with MiXCR. The table has around 160,000 distinct CDR3 sequences, 11% seen once. Sequences were obtained from PBMCs or a T cell subset sorted from them (not recorded which). All receptors come from a man in his late teens or twenties who had mild COVID-19 (a few samples of this study predate the infection). Cell type and time point are not known.

The CDR3 is CASSYLARGTEAFF. CDR3 sequence (DNA): TGTGCCAGCAGTTACCTAGCGCGGGGTACTGAAGCTTTCTTT. This chain uses TRBV6-2 or TRBV6-3 with TRBJ1-1, with D unresolved. Looked up from germline, CDR1 is MNHEY and CDR2 is SVGEGT. The CDR3 runs 14 residues. With 2 bases removed from V and 5 bases from J, the gap between germline ends came to 12 bases.

This clonotype was found a few times. The chain carries TRBV6-5 and TRBJ1-6; D uncertain. Germline V gene data show CDR1 as MNHEY and CDR2 as SVGAGI. The V and J ends lost 2 bases and 9 bases respectively, with 5 bases between them. This CDR3 contains 12 residues. The CDR3 here is CASSYEGSPLHF. For the CDR3, the DNA is TGTGCCAGCAGTTACGAGGGTTCACCCCTCCACTTT.

This clonotype showed up just a few times. Compared with germline, one end of the junction differs, possibly owing to a read error. The rearrangement joins TRBV10-2 to TRBJ1-2, with D possibly matching TRBD1 (5 bases). The CDR3 runs 16 residues. Germline lookup yields CDR1 WSHSY and CDR2 SAAADI. The CDR3 DNA follows: TGCGCCAGCAGCGAGTGGGGGACTGACCTCTTCTATGGCTACACCTTC. Its protein product is CASSEWGTDLFYGYTF.

J is TRBJ1-2 and V is TRBV29-1; D remains unclear. V was shortened by 7 bases and J by 5 bases, with 11 bases between the two germline ends. Germline V gene sequence: CDR1 SQVTM, CDR2 ANQGSEA. The CDR3 covers 11 residues. The CDR3 loop reads CSADSAYGYTF. CDR3 bases: TGCAGCGCTGACTCAGCGTATGGCTACACCTTC. Full variable domain (outside the CDR3, taken from reference TRBV29-1 and TRBJ1-2): SAVISQKPSRDICQRGTSLTIQCQVDSQVTMMFWYRQQPGQSLTLIATANQGSEATYESGFVIDKFPISRPNLTFSTLTVSNMSPEDSSIYLCSADSAYGYTFGSGTRLTVV.

This clonotype was counted only a few times. This chain connects TRBV24-1 to TRBJ2-5, with 9 positions matching TRBD2. Trimming cost V 4 bases and J 3 bases; bases outside gene matches: 2. CDR1 and CDR2 from the germline V gene are KGHDR and SFDVKD. The CDR3 is made up of 14 amino acids. The CDR3 DNA reads as TGTGCCACCAGTGAGAGCGGGGGGAAAGAGACCCAGTACTTC. Translation: CATSESGGKETQYF.

The chain is built from TRBV20-1 and TRBJ2-1, with TRBD2 as a possible D gene (5 bases). Trimming removed 7 bases from V and 1 base from J, with 17 bases in between. The CDR3 sequence is 15 residues long. Germline V gene lookup returns CDR1 DFQATT and CDR2 SNEGSKA (reference sequence). CDR3 sequence (DNA): TGCAGTGTTAGGACTCTACGCCTTTCCTACAATGAGCAGTTCTTC. Encoded protein: CSVRTLRLSYNEQFF.

This clonotype showed up many times. This CDR3 reads CATSDLDPWNTEAFF. CDR3 coding DNA: TGTGCCACCAGTGATTTGGACCCTTGGAACACTGAAGCTTTCTTT. The chain has TRBV24-1 and TRBJ1-1; the D is unclear. Trimming left V 0 bases short and J 1 base short, with 8 bases between. There are 15 residues in the CDR3. Germline V gene data show CDR1 as KGHDR and CDR2 as SFDVKD.

This clonotype was recorded many times. The gene calls are TRBV10-3 and TRBJ2-2; 7 bases map to TRBD1. The CDR3 contains 14 residues. Germline V gene lookup returns CDR1 ENHRY and CDR2 SYGVKD. V was clipped by 6 bases and J by 4 bases; unmatched bases: 5. The CDR3 DNA follows: TGTGCCATCAGAAGACAGGGTGCCACCGGGGAGCTGTTTTTT. Its translation is CAIRRQGATGELFF.